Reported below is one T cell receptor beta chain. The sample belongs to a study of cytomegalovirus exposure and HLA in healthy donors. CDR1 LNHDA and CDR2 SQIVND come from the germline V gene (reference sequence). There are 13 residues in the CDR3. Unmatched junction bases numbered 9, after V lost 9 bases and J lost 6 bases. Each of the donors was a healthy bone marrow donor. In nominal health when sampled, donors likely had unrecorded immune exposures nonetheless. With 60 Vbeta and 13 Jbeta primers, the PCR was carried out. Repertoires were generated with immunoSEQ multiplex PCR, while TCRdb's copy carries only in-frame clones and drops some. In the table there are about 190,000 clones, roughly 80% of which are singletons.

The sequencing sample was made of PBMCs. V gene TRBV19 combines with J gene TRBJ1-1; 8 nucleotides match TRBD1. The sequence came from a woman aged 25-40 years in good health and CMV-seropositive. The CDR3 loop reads CASGQGAGAEAFF. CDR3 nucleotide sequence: TGTGCCAGCGGGCAGGGGGCAGGGGCTGAAGCTTTCTTT.